One and the same sample provided the 23 T cell receptor beta chains below, sequenced in a study of blood T cell repertoires in COVID-19. Assay used: immunoSEQ multiplex PCR; TCRdb lists only in-frame clones, some missing. Among around 100,000 clones, 90% to 95% were seen once, and the ten largest hold 5% to 6.5%. The source material was peripheral blood. All receptors come from a human donor in a cohort sampled during active COVID-19.

V and J are TRBV7-9 and TRBJ2-1; TRBD2 agrees at 7 bases. The CDR3 covers 16 residues. The germline CDR1 and CDR2 sequences are SEHNR and FQNEAQ (reference sequence). After removal of 1 base from V and 3 bases from J, the junction contained 6 bases not matched to a gene. CDR3 DNA: TGTGCCAGCAGCTTAGGAGGTCTAGCGGTCTACAATGAGCAGTTCTTC. Its protein product is CASSLGGLAVYNEQFF.

This clone appeared a few times. This chain uses TRBV24-1 with TRBJ1-1, with D perhaps TRBD1 (5 bases). With 9 bases removed from V and 8 bases from J, the gap between germline ends came to 9 bases. CDR3 length: 10 residues. Germline assignment: CDR1 KGHDR and CDR2 SFDVKD. The CDR3 is CATGGTEAFF. CDR3 nucleotide sequence: TGTGCCACCGGGGGGACCGAAGCTTTCTTT.

The chain links TRBV5-4 to TRBJ2-7, with TRBD2 matching 8 bases. This CDR3 comprises 17 residues. Germline CDR1 and CDR2: SGHNT and YYREEE (reference sequence). J gave up 4 bases and V 1 base, and 13 bases lay outside the gene matches. The CDR3 sequence is CASSLTVGGGTDYEQYF. Here the CDR3 DNA reads TGTGCCAGCAGCTTGACGGTTGGCGGGGGGACTGATTACGAGCAGTACTTC.

This rearrangement joins TRBV7-9 to TRBJ2-1; the match to TRBD2 covers 8 bases. CDR3 length equals 15 residues. Germline V CDR1 and CDR2: SEHNR, FQNEAQ (reference sequence). Germline trimming cut 4 bases from V and 3 bases from J; bases unmatched to any gene: 5. CDR3 sequence reads: CASSSLAGLYNEQFF. In DNA form, the CDR3 reads TGTGCCAGCAGCTCTTTAGCGGGGCTCTACAATGAGCAGTTCTTC.

This clone was seen a few times. The V gene is TRBV4-1, the J gene TRBJ2-7; 8 bases map to TRBD1. The CDR3 has 14 residues. V gave up 3 bases and J gave up 6 bases; unmatched junction bases: 7. The germline V gene has CDR1 MGHRA and CDR2 YSYEKL. The CDR3: CASSQGGRGPEQYF. The CDR3 nucleotides read TGCGCCAGCAGCCAGGGTGGCAGGGGGCCCGAGCAGTACTTC.

This clone was seen only once. This rearrangement joins TRBV19 to TRBJ1-5, with TRBD1 matching 10 bases. Trimming removed 5 bases from V and 7 bases from J; junction bases left unmatched: 8. Germline CDR1 reads LNHDA; CDR2 reads SQIVND (reference sequence). The CDR3 consists of 15 residues. This chain's CDR3 is CASSSRQGALQPQHF. The CDR3 DNA is TGTGCCAGTAGTTCCCGACAGGGGGCCTTGCAGCCCCAGCATTTT.

This chain links TRBV11-2 with TRBJ2-7, with D perhaps matching TRBD2 (6 bases). CDR3 length equals 16 residues. The germline V and J ends were trimmed by 6 bases and 5 bases, with 23 bases remaining between them. Looked up from germline, CDR1 is SGHAT and CDR2 is FQNNGV. This chain's CDR3 is CASRQILGGLLDEQYF. In DNA form, the CDR3 reads TGTGCCAGCAGACAAATCTTGGGGGGACTTTTGGACGAGCAGTACTTC. The whole variable domain, remainder taken from reference TRBV11-2 and TRBJ2-7, is EAGVAQSPRYKIIEKRQSVAFWCNPISGHATLYWYQQILGQGPKLLIQFQNNGVVDDSQLPKDRFSAERLKGVDSTLKIQPAKLEDSAVYLCASRQILGGLLDEQYFGPGTRLTVT.

The CDR3 nucleotides are TGCGCCAGCAGCCAAGATAATGGACAGGTAACGACGTCCTACACCTTC. It specifies CASSQDNGQVTTSYTF. The chain couples TRBV4-1 to TRBJ1-2; 7 bases match TRBD1. Germline assignment: CDR1 MGHRA and CDR2 YSYEKL. With V trimmed by 0 bases and J by 10 bases, 14 bases remained unmatched. This CDR3 has 16 residues.

The V and J genes are TRBV6-1 and TRBJ2-7; D might be TRBD1 (6 bases). V lost 1 base and J 4 bases, leaving 14 bases between the germline ends. The CDR3 extends over 15 amino acids. The V gene's germline CDR1 is MNHNS and CDR2 SASEGT. CDR3 coding DNA: TGTGCCAGCAGTGAAGGTGGGTCAGGGGTTTACGAGCAGTACTTC. It yields the protein CASSEGGSGVYEQYF.

In its sample, this clone was seen once. The J gene is TRBJ1-4, the V gene TRBV7-9; D ambiguous. V lost 3 bases, J lost 3 bases, and 8 bases lay in between. Germline values: CDR1 SEHNR, CDR2 FQNEAQ (reference sequence). This CDR3 region has 14 residues. The CDR3, as DNA: TGTGCCAGCAGCTTCCTCGACTCTAATGAAAAACTGTTTTTT. Protein sequence: CASSFLDSNEKLFF.

The genes are TRBV7-9 and TRBJ1-2; maybe TRBD1 (6 bases). The CDR3 has 12 residues. Looked up from germline, CDR1 is SEHNR and CDR2 is FQNEAQ (reference sequence). The V gene lost 7 bases and the J gene lost 8 bases, with 14 bases spanning the gap. Here the CDR3 reads CASKAGEEGYTF. The CDR3 nucleotides read TGTGCCAGCAAGGCAGGGGAAGAAGGCTACACCTTC.

This clone was recorded once. Here the CDR3 reads CASSSGQTLSFSPLHF. CDR3 bases: TGCGCCAGCAGCTCGGGACAGACATTATCTTTTTCACCCCTCCACTTT. The J gene is TRBJ1-6, the V gene TRBV5-1, with TRBD1 identical over 7 bases. The CDR3 runs 16 residues. Trimming took 3 bases from V and 9 from J; bases not matched to a gene: 12. Germline assignment: CDR1 SGHRS and CDR2 YFSETQ.

This clone is a singleton in its sample. In DNA, the CDR3 is TGCGCCAGCAGCCAAGGAGGGCAGCAAGTCTATGGCTACACCTTC. It codes for CASSQGGQQVYGYTF. This chain joins TRBV4-1 and TRBJ1-2; D is ambiguous. CDR3 length equals 15 residues. Germline CDR1 MGHRA, CDR2 YSYEKL. Trimming removed 1 base at V and 4 bases at J, with 13 bases between.

This sequence joins TRBV7-8 and TRBJ2-5, with TRBD2 matching over 8 bases. This CDR3 is 17 amino acids long. Germline V gene lookup returns CDR1 SGHVS and CDR2 FQNEAQ. V lost 4 bases and J lost 2; bases outside the gene matches: 12. CDR3 residues: CASSSLPASGPQETQYF. The CDR3 nucleotides are TGTGCCAGCAGCTCCCTCCCGGCTAGCGGGCCTCAAGAGACCCAGTACTTC.

This clone has just one count. The rearrangement joins TRBV9 to TRBJ2-2; TRBD1 agrees at 9 bases. The CDR3 spans 18 residues. V trimming: 3 bases; J trimming: 5 bases; junction bases outside the gene matches: 14. Germline lookup yields CDR1 SGDLS and CDR2 YYNGEE. CDR3 residues: CASSASGTGTSSTGELFF. In DNA form, the CDR3 reads TGTGCCAGCAGCGCGTCCGGGACAGGGACATCGAGTACCGGGGAGCTGTTTTTT.

V gene TRBV7-2 combines with J gene TRBJ2-5; D is ambiguous. The CDR3 covers 14 residues. Trimming cost V 1 base and J 5 bases, with 11 bases left between them. The germline V gene encodes CDR1 SGHTA and CDR2 FQGNSA. CDR3 sequence (DNA): TGTGCCAGCAGCTTAGATCCCCCCGGGGAGACCCAGTACTTC. It encodes CASSLDPPGETQYF.

The V gene is TRBV28, the J gene TRBJ2-7; TRBD2 might be the D (6 bases). V was shortened by 4 bases and J by 2 bases, with 12 bases between the two germline ends. Germline V gene lookup returns CDR1 MDHEN and CDR2 SYDVKM. The CDR3 runs 14 residues. The CDR3: CASSSPGLTYEQYF. CDR3 DNA sequence: TGTGCCAGCAGTTCACCGGGACTCACCTACGAGCAGTACTTC.

The chain combines TRBV7-2 with TRBJ2-7, with D tentatively TRBD2 (6 bases). The CDR3 extends over 14 amino acids. In germline, CDR1 is SGHTA, CDR2 FQGNSA. V was cut by 5 bases and J by 5 bases, with 16 bases left in between. The DNA of the CDR3 is TGTGCCAGCAGCCCGGGACTCCGGAGGGACGAGCAGTACTTC. Translated: CASSPGLRRDEQYF. Supplemented by reference TRBV7-2 and TRBJ2-7, the full variable domain reads GAGVSQSPSNKVTEKGKDVELRCDPISGHTALYWYRQSLGQGLEFLIYFQGNSAPDKSGLPSDRFSAERTGGSVSTLTIQRTQQEDSAVYLCASSPGLRRDEQYFGPGTRLTVT.

In its sample, this clone was seen a few times. V usage is TRBV4-2 and J usage is TRBJ2-7; D is unclear. The V end was cut by 0 bases, the J end by 3 bases, with 9 bases between. Germline CDR1 LGHNA, CDR2 YNFKEQ. This CDR3 contains 14 residues. The CDR3 DNA sequence: TGTGCCAGCAGCCAAGAGGTTGCGAACTACGAGCAGTACTTC. It codes for CASSQEVANYEQYF.

This chain uses TRBV30 with TRBJ2-3, with TRBD2 identical over 10 bases. V was clipped by 7 bases and J by 5 bases; unmatched bases: 12. Germline CDR1 and CDR2: GTSNPN and SVGIG (reference sequence). The CDR3 runs to 15 residues. The CDR3 reads CALAPLAGVRDTQYF. As DNA, the CDR3 is TGTGCCTTGGCCCCTCTAGCGGGAGTTCGAGATACGCAGTATTTT.

To note about this clone: At one end, the junction sequence differs from germline, possibly due to a read error. The V call is TRBV7-7, the J call TRBJ2-7; the match to TRBD1 covers 8 bases. The CDR3 loop spans 13 amino acids. The V gene's germline CDR1 is SSHAT and CDR2 FNYEAQ (reference sequence). The CDR3 DNA reads as TGTGCTAGCAGCCCCGGACAGGGCTACGAGCAGTACTTC. Translation gives CASSPGQGYEQYF.

The chain uses TRBV4-1 and TRBJ1-1; the match to TRBD1 covers 10 bases. The germline V gene encodes CDR1 MGHRA and CDR2 YSYEKL. After removal of 3 bases from V and 3 bases from J, the junction contained 7 bases not matched to a gene. The CDR3 loop spans 16 amino acids. The CDR3 nucleotides read TGCGCCAGCAGCCACGAGCTGGACAGGGGGGACACTGAAGCTTTCTTT. This sequence encodes CASSHELDRGDTEAFF.

This chain connects TRBV28 to TRBJ1-3; possibly TRBD1 for D (6 bases). CDR1 MDHEN and CDR2 SYDVKM come from the germline V gene. The CDR3 length is 16 residues. Deletions cut 4 bases from V and 0 bases from J, with 13 bases between. In nucleotides, the CDR3 is TGTGCCAGCAGTTCAATACAGGGCTTCTCTGGAAACACCATATATTTT. Protein: CASSSIQGFSGNTIYF. The variable domain in full, completed from reference TRBV28 and TRBJ1-3, reads DVKVTQSSRYLVKRTGEKVFLECVQDMDHENMFWYRQDPGLGLRLIYFSYDVKMKEKGDIPEGYSVSREKKERFSLILESASTNQTSMYLCASSSIQGFSGNTIYFGEGSWLTVV.